The source of this T cell receptor (beta chain) is a study of siplizumab effects on memory and regulatory T cells (dated by TCRdb to the late 2010s). Study-wide context: The study looked at the effect of siplizumab, an anti-CD2 antibody, on alloreactive T-cell subsets in allogeneic mixed lymphocyte reactions made from human PBMCs.

Libraries came from the immunoSEQ multiplex PCR assay. Approximately 10^5 TCR templates per sample were assayed by the deep sequencing platform. Genomic DNA extracted from sorted T cells was the material used for TCRbeta CDR3 sequencing. In the authors' own workflow: Clonal analysis of TCRbeta CDR3 data was done in the R programming language. Alloreactive CD4+ and CD8+ clones were identified by comparing unstimulated samples to CFSE-low samples taken after the reaction. Regulatory or non-regulatory origin of alloreactive CD4+ clones was assigned by matching sequences to the sorted unstimulated Treg and non-Treg repertoires. Imported from immuneACCESS, the table was reduced by TCRdb to in-frame sequences with V and J called. These copies leave out some clones; in studies compared against another copy, an unresolved V gene accounts for under half, and the cause of the remainder is not known. For V, J and clone size, that table is used; D and trimming come from the DNA. The sample table records 65,000 to 85,000 clones; 93% of these occur just once. The ten largest clones take up 4.5% to 6.5% of the sample.

Of note for this clone: No antigen is known for it. No much larger clonotype is one base removed from it; base qualities were not supplied.

General conclusions and limits of the study: Among mappable alloreactive CD4+ clones, the Treg-derived fraction averaged approximately 69% with siplizumab versus roughly 29% in control reactions. A naive or memory phenotype could not be assigned to roughly 75-96% of proliferating CD4+ or CD8+ clones. Unstimulated naive T cells appeared to be more diverse than memory T cells, and naive cells seemed to make a substantial contribution to the alloresponse. Because sequences at frequencies below about 10^-5 were poorly captured, only a minor fraction of alloreactive clones could be mapped back to unstimulated subsets. Whether proliferating Tregs from siplizumab cultures actually had suppressive function was not functionally confirmed. The cumulative frequency of alloreactive sequences traceable to unstimulated CD4+ memory T cells was significantly reduced by siplizumab.

Reading the germline V gene gives CDR1 MNHEY and CDR2 SVGAGI. From the cysteine through the phenylalanine, the CDR3 covers 15 amino acids. This entry keeps only the CDR3 DNA: 45 bases, framed from base 1. A distance of 9 bases separates the germline ends of V and J, which lose 2 bases and 0 bases respectively. Sorted unstimulated T cells and proliferating T cells recovered from mixed lymphocyte reactions were subjected to TCRbeta CDR3 sequencing. Fresh whole blood from ten HLA-typed healthy donors was used as the source from which PBMCs were isolated. The clonotype comes from a human donor in good health. Sequencing was performed on CD8+ T cells sorted from blood. This chain joins TRBV6-5 to TRBJ2-3, with a tentative D gene TRBD1 over 5 matching bases. The CDR3 region: CASSYTRTSTDTQYF. The bases read TGTGCCAGCAGTTACACCAGGACAAGCACAGATACGCAGTATTTT.